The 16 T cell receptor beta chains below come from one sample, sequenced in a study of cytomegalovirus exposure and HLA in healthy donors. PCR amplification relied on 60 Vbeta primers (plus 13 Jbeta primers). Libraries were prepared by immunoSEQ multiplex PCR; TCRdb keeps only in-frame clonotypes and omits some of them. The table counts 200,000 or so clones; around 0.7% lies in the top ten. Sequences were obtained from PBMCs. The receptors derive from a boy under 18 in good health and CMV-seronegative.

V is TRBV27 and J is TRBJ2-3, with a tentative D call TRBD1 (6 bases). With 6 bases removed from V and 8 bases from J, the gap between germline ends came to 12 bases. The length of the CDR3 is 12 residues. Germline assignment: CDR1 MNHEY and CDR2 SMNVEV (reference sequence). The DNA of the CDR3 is TGTGCCAGCAGGAACATACAGGGTACGCAGTATTTT. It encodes CASRNIQGTQYF.

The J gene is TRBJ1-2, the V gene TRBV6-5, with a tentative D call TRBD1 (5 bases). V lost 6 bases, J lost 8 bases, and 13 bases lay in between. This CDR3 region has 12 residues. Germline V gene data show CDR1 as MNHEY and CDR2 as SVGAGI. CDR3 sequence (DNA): TGTGCCAGCAGCCCTGGGGGGGAGGGCTACACCTTC. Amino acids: CASSPGGEGYTF.

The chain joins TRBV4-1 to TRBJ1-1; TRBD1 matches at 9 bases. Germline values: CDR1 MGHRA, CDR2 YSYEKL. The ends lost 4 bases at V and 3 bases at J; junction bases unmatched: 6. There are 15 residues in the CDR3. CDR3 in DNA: TGCGCCAGCAGCCTAGAAGGGACAGGGTACACTGAAGCTTTCTTT. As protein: CASSLEGTGYTEAFF.

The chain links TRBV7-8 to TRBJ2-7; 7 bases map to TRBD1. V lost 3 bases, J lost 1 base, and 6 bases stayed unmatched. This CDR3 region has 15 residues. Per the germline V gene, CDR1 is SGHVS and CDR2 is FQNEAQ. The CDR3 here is CASSFPRTGSYEQYF. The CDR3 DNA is TGTGCCAGCAGCTTTCCCCGGACAGGATCCTACGAGCAGTACTTC.

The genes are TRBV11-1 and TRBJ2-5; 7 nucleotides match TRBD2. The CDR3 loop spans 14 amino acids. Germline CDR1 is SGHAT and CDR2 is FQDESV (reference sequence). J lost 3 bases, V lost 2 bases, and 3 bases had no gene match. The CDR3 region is CASSLRLAEETQYF. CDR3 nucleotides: TGTGCCAGCAGCTTACGGCTAGCGGAAGAGACCCAGTACTTC.

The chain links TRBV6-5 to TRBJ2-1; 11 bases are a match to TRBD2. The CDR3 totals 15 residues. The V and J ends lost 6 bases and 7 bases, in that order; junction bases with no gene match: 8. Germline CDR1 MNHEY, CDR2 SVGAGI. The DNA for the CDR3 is TGTGCCAGCAGAACCCTAGCGGGGGGTAGAAATGAGCAGTTCTTC. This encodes CASRTLAGGRNEQFF.

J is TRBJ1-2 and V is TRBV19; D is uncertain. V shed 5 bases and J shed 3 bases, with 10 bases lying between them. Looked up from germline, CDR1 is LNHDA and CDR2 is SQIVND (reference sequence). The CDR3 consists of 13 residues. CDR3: CASSEGYHYGYTF. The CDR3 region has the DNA TGTGCCAGTAGTGAGGGATACCACTATGGCTACACCTTC. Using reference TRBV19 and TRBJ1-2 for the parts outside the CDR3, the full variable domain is DGGITQSPKYLFRKEGQNVTLSCEQNLNHDAMYWYRQDPGQGLRLIYYSQIVNDFQKGDIAEGYSVSREKKESFPLTVTSAQKNPTAFYLCASSEGYHYGYTFGSGTRLTVV.

The CDR3 sequence is CASSLGQGATEQYF. CDR3 DNA sequence: TGTGCCAGCAGCTTGGGACAGGGGGCAACCGAGCAGTACTTC. The rearrangement joins TRBV5-6 to TRBJ2-5; 10 nucleotides line up with TRBD1. The better agreement between TRBJ2-7 and the DNA end casts doubt on the J call. The CDR3 covers 14 residues. In germline, CDR1 is SGHDT, CDR2 YYEEEE.

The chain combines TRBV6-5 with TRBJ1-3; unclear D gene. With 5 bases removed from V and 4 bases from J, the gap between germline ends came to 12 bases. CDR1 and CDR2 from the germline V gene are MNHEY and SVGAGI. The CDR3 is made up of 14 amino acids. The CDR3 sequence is CASSTEGTGNTIYF. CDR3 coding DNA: TGTGCCAGCAGTACCGAGGGAACCGGAAACACCATATATTTT.

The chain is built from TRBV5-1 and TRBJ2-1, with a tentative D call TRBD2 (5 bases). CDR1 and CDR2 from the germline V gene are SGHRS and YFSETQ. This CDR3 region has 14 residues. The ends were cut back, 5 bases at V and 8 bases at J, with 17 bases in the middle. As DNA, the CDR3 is TGCGCCAGCAGTCTAGCCCCAGCACAGTATGAGCAGTTCTTC. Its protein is CASSLAPAQYEQFF. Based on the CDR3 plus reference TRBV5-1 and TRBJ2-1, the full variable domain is KAGVTQTPRYLIKTRGQQVTLSCSPISGHRSVSWYQQTPGQGLQFLFEYFSETQRNKGNFPGRFSGRQFSNSRSEMNVSTLELGDSALYLCASSLAPAQYEQFFGPGTRLTVL.

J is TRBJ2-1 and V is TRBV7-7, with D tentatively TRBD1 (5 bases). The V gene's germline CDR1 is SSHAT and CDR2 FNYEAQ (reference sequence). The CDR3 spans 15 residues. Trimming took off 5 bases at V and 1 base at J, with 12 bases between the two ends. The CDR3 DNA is TGTGCCAGCAGCCCGAGGACAACATCCTACAATGAGCAGTTCTTC. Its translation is CASSPRTTSYNEQFF. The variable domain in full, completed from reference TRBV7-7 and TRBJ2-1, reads GAGVSQSPRYKVTKRGQDVTLRCDPISSHATLYWYQQALGQGPEFLTYFNYEAQPDKSGLPSDRFSAERPEGSISTLTIQRTEQRDSAMYRCASSPRTTSYNEQFFGPGTRLTVL.

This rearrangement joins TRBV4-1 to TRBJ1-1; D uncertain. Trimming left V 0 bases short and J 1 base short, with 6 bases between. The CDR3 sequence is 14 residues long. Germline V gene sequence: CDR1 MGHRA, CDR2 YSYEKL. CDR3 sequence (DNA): TGCGCCAGCAGCCAAGAACGGGGGAACACTGAAGCTTTCTTT. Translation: CASSQERGNTEAFF.

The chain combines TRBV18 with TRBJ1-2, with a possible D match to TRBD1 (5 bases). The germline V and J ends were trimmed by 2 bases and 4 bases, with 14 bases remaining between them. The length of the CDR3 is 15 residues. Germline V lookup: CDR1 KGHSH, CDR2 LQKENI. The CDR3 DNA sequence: TGTGCCAGCTCACCAACGAAACAGGCCGTCTATGGCTACACCTTC. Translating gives CASSPTKQAVYGYTF.

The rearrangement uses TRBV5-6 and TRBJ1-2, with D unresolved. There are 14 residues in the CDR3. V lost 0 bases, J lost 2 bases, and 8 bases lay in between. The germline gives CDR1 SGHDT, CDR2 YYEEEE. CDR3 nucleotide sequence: TGTGCCAGCAGCTTGGACGGAGCAAACTATGGCTACACCTTC. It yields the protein CASSLDGANYGYTF.

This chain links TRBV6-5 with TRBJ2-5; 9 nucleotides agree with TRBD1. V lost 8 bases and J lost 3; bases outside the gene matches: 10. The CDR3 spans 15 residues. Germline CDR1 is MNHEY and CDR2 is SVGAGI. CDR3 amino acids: CASSPGQGFKETQYF. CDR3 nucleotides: TGTGCCAGCTCTCCGGGACAGGGCTTTAAAGAGACCCAGTACTTC.

The CDR3 DNA is TGTGCCTGGAGTGGGGTCGGAGAGAGCGGGGGGGCTCTATTCAGCACAGATACGCAGTATTTT. Its translation: CAWSGVGESGGALFSTDTQYF. The chain carries TRBV30 and TRBJ2-3, with TRBD2 identical over 10 bases. The CDR3 length is 21 residues. The germline V gene has CDR1 GTSNPN and CDR2 SVGIG (reference sequence). V shed 1 base, J shed 0 bases, and the junction held 19 bases outside the gene matches.